What follows describes a single T cell receptor beta chain. This clonotype was detected ten times or more. Its antigen is unknown. Nothing much larger sits one base from this clone, and base qualities are not available. The data were obtained in a study of early T cells in non-severe SARS-CoV-2 infection (dated by TCRdb to the early 2020s). In terms of the full investigation: Because TCR sequencing was done on bulk RNA from unsorted whole blood, the alpha and beta chains could not be paired. General conclusions and limits of the study: VDJdb matching was skewed toward anti-spike CD8 responses, so virus-specific expansions were likely underestimated and private and CD4 specificities were missed.

The library relied on 5' RACE. TCRdb lists the instrument as NextSeq 500. To correct for sequencing error and PCR bias, the TCR library protocol tagged individual cDNA molecules with unique molecular identifiers. Sequencing covered both TCR alpha and beta chains, and within each sample the abundances of alpha and beta sequences were tightly co-correlated. Regarding the original processing steps: V gene, J gene and CDR3 annotation of TCR sequences was performed with Decombinator V4. TCRs were defined as expanded if a significant change between any two time points was detected under a Poisson model with p below 0.0001. Abundances of TCRs were expressed as counts per million after normalisation to the total number of TCRs sequenced in each sample. VDJdb, accessed 1 November 2021, was searched for CMV, EBV and SARS-CoV-2 annotated TCRs, with TCRs annotated for multiple antigens excluded. The raw public data were reprocessed by TCRdb itself: fastp quality trimming at Q25, MiXCR clonotype calling, in-frame beta chains only. A single entry per CDR3 protein holds the most common genes and DNA from its merged rows. It is TCRdb's table, rather than the study itself, that gives the V and J calls and clone size. For this sample the table gives about 56,000 distinct CDR3 sequences, of which around 12% were detected only once. The ten biggest clones cover about 3.1% of the sample.

This was a case-control study nested in a cohort of healthcare workers in London, UK, who had nasopharyngeal swab PCR tests and blood samples taken every week. Healthcare workers were recruited during the week of the UK lockdown, between 23 and 31 March 2020, and followed weekly for up to about 15 weeks. The TCR was taken from an adult who was a healthcare worker with PCR-confirmed SARS-CoV-2 infection or an uninfected control (not recorded which). Sequencing was done on a sample of whole blood.

The nucleotide sequence is TGTGCCAGCAGCGTAGGTCCGGCAGGGGCCCTGAACTTCAATGGCTACACCTTC. This is translated as CASSVGPAGALNFNGYTF. Recombination connected TRBV9 to TRBJ1-2; possibly the D gene is TRBD1, per 6 matching bases. The CDR3 has 18 amino acids, counting the end cysteine and phenylalanine. The kept DNA is CDR3 alone, 54 bases in frame from the first base. The V and J ends are trimmed by 0 bases and 6 bases, leaving 24 bases between them. CDR1 and CDR2, looked up from the germline V gene, are SGDLS and YYNGEE.